This T cell receptor (beta chain) is drawn from a study of blood T cell repertoires in COVID-19. Study at large: Some COVID-19 samples were acute and others convalescent; all came from the United States, Italy and Spain. PBMCs, B-cell-depleted T cells, or T cells provided the cDNA or gDNA that made up the material.

Germline CDR1 reads MGHDK; CDR2 reads SYGVNS. This CDR3 has 17 residues. V lost 2 bases, J lost 2 bases, and 12 bases stayed unmatched. Authors' processing steps: Reference gene primers were amplified, and this amplification served to estimate nucleated cell counts. Only in-frame clones appear in the TCRdb table, and some are missing; sequencing was by immunoSEQ multiplex PCR. D and trimming come from the DNA, and the V and J calls and clone size come from that table. This sample has over 70,000 clones; roughly 85% occur once, and the top ten carry roughly 5.6%. Sequences were obtained from peripheral blood. The receptor was isolated from an elderly man with acute or convalescent COVID-19. The chain recombines TRBV25-1 with TRBJ2-7; TRBD2 aligns across 7 bases. CDR3 nucleotide sequence: TGTGCCAGCAGTGAAGGGAGCAGGGTAGCGGGCACCTACGAGCAGTACTTC. Amino acid sequence: CASSEGSRVAGTYEQYF.